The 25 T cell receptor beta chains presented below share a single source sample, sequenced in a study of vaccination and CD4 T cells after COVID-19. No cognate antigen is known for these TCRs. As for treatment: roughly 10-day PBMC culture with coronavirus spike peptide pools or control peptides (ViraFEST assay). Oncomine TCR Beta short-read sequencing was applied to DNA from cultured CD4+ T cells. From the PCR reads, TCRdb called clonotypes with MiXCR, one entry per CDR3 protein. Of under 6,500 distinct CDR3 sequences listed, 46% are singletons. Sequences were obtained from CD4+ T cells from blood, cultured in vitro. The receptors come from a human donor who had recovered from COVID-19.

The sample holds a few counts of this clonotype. The CDR3, as DNA: TGTGCCAGCAGAGAACAGGGGACCACTGAAGCTTTCTTT. Protein product: CASREQGTTEAFF. The V and J genes are TRBV6-1 and TRBJ1-1; 7 bases fit TRBD1. Germline V gives CDR1 MNHNS, CDR2 SASEGT. V gave up 6 bases and J gave up 4 bases; unmatched junction bases: 5. CDR3 size: 13 residues.

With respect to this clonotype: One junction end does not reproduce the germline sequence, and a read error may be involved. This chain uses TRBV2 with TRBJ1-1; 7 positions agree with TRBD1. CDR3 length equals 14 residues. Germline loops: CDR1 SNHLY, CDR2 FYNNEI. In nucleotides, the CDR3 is TGTGCCAGCACTGAAGACAGGGTGAACACTGAAGCTTTCTTT. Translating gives CASTEDRVNTEAFF.

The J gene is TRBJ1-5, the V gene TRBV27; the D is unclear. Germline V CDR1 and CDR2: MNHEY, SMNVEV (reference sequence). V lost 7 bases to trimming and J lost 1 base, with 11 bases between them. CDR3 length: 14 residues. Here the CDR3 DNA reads TGTGCCAGCAATTGGACCAGGAGCAATCAGCCCCAGCATTTT. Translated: CASNWTRSNQPQHF.

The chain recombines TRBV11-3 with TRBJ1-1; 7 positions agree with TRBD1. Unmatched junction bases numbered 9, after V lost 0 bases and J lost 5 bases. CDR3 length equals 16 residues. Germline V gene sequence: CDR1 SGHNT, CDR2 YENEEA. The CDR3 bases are TGTGCCAGCAGCTTAGAAAGTTGGGCGGGACAGACTGAAGCTTTCTTT. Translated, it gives CASSLESWAGQTEAFF.

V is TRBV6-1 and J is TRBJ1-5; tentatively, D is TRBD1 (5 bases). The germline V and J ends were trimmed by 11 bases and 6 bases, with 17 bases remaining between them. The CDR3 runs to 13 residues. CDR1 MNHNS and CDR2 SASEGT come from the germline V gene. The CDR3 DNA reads TGTGCCGCCCGCCTGGGGGTGGGTCAGCCCCAGCATTTT. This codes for CAARLGVGQPQHF.

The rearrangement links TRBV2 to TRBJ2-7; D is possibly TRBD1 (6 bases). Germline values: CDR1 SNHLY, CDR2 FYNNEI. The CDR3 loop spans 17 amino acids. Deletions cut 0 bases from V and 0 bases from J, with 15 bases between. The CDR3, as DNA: TGTGCCAGCAGTGAAGCGCTTTGGGACAAAAGCTCCTACGAGCAGTACTTC. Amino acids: CASSEALWDKSSYEQYF.

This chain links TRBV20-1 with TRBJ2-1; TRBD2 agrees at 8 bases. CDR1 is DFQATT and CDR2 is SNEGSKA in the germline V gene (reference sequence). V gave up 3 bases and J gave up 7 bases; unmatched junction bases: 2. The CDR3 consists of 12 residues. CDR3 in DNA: TGCAGTGCTAGGGCGGGGGGTAATGAGCAGTTCTTC. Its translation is CSARAGGNEQFF.

The CDR3 nucleotides read TGTGCCTACGGGACCCAAGGCACAGATACGCAGTATTTT. Protein product: CAYGTQGTDTQYF. The rearrangement links TRBV30 to TRBJ2-3; D is tentatively TRBD1 or TRBD2 (5 bases each). Germline V CDR1 and CDR2: GTSNPN, SVGIG (reference sequence). V shed 7 bases and J shed 1 base, with 12 bases lying between them. The CDR3 sequence is 13 residues long.

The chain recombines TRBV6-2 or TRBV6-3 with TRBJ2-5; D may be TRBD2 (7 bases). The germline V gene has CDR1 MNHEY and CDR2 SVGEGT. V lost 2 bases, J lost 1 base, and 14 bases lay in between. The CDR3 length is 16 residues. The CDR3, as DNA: TGTGCCAGCAGTTACCCGGGGGGCGGCGTCCAAGAGACCCAGTACTTC. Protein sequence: CASSYPGGGVQETQYF.

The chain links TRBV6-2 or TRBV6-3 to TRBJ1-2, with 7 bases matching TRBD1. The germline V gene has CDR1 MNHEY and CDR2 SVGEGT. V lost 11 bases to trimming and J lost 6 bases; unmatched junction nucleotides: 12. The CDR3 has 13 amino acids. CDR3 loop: CAVRDSGGDGYTF. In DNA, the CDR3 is TGTGCCGTAAGGGACAGTGGAGGTGATGGCTACACCTTC.

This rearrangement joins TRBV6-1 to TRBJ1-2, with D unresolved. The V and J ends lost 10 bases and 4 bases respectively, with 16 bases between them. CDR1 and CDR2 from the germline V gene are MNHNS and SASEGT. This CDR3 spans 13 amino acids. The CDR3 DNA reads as TGTGCCACCGCGGCGGGGTTCGGCTATGGCTACACCTTC. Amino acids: CATAAGFGYGYTF.

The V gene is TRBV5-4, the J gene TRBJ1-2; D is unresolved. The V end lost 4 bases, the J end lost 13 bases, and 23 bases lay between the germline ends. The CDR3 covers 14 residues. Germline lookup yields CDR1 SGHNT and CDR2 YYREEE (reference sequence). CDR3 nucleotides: TGTGCCAGCAGCGGAACCGGGGAAGGTGGGAGCTGCACCTTC. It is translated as CASSGTGEGGSCTF.

This CDR3 is CASRGPSDEQFF. The CDR3 DNA follows: TGTGCTAGTCGCGGGCCTAGCGATGAGCAGTTCTTC. This chain uses TRBV12-5 with TRBJ2-1, with D possibly being TRBD2 (6 bases). V dropped 8 bases and J dropped 8 bases, with 13 bases sitting between them. CDR1 is LGHNT, CDR2 FRNRAP, per germline. CDR3 length: 12 residues. Complete variable domain (other parts from reference TRBV12-5 and TRBJ2-1): DARVTQTPRHKVTEMGQEVTMRCQPILGHNTVFWYRQTMMQGLELLAYFRNRAPLDDSGMPKDRFSAEMPDATLATLKIQPSEPRDSAVYFCASRGPSDEQFFGPGTRLTVL.

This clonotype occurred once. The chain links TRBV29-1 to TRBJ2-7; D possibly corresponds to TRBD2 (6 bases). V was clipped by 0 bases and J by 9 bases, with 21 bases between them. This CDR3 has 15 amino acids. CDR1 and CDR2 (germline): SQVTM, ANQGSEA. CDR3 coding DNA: TGCAGCGTTGAAGATTGGTCCGGGACGGAGGGGAGGCAGTACTTC. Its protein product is CSVEDWSGTEGRQYF.

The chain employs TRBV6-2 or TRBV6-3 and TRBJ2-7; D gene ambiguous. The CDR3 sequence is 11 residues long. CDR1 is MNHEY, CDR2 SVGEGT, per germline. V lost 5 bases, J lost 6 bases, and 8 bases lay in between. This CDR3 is CASSMAVEQYF. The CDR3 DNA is TGTGCCAGCAGTATGGCGGTCGAGCAGTACTTC.

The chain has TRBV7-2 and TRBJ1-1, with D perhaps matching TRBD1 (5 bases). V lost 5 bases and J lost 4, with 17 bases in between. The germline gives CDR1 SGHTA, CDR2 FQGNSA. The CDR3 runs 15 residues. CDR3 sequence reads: CASSRDGQKGTEAFF. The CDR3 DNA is TGTGCCAGCAGCCGCGACGGACAAAAGGGCACTGAAGCTTTCTTT.

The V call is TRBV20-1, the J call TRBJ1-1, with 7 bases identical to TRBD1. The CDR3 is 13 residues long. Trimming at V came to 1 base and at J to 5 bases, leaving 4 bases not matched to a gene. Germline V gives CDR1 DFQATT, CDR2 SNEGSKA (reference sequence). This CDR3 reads CSARGQGLTEAFF. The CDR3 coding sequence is TGCAGTGCTAGAGGACAGGGATTAACTGAAGCTTTCTTT.

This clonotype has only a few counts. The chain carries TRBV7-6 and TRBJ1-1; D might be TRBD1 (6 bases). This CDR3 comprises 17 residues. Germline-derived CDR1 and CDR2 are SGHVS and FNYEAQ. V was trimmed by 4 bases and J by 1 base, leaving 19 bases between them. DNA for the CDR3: TGTGCCAGCAGCTCGTTTATTTTAGGACAGAAGAACACTGAAGCTTTCTTT. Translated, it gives CASSSFILGQKNTEAFF.

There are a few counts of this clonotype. The CDR3 sequence: CASRLVRLAPDTQYF. In DNA, the CDR3 is TGTGCAAGTCGCTTAGTACGACTAGCACCCGATACGCAGTATTTT. This rearrangement joins TRBV12-2 to TRBJ2-3. TRBV12-2 is noted as a pseudogene. CDR3 length equals 15 residues.

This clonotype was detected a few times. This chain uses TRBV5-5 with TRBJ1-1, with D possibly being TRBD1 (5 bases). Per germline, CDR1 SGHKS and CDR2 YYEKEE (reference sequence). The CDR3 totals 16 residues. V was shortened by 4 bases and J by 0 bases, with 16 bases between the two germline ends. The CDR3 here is CASSALVRGMNTEAFF. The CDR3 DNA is TGTGCCAGCAGCGCCCTTGTGCGGGGGATGAACACTGAAGCTTTCTTT.

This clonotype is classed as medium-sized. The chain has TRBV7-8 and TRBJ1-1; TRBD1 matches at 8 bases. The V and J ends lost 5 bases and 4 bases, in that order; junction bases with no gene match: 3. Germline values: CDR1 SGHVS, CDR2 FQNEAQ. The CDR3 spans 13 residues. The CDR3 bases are TGTGCCAGCAGCCTAACAGGGGGCACTGAAGCTTTCTTT. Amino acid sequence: CASSLTGGTEAFF. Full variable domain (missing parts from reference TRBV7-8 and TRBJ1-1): GAGVSQSPRYKVAKRGQDVALRCDPISGHVSLFWYQQALGQGPEFLTYFQNEAQLDKSGLPSDRFFAERPEGSVSTLKIQRTQQEDSAVYLCASSLTGGTEAFFGQGTRLTVV.

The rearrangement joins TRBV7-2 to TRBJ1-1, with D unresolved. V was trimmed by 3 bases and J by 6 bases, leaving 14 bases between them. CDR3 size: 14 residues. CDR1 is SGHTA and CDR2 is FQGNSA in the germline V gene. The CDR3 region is CASSFRIRVAEAFF. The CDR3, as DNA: TGTGCCAGCAGCTTTCGCATCCGTGTGGCTGAAGCTTTCTTT.

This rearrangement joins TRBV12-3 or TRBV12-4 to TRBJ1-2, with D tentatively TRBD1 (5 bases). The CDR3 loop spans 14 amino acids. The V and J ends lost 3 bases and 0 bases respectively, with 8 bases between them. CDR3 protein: CASSFRGSNYGYTF. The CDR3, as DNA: TGTGCCAGCAGTTTTAGGGGATCTAACTATGGCTACACCTTC.

DNA for the CDR3: TGTGCCAGCAGTTTAGGACAAGGAGGCTTGGCAGATACGCAGTATTTT. Translating gives CASSLGQGGLADTQYF. The gene calls are TRBV12-3 or TRBV12-4 and TRBJ2-3, with D perhaps TRBD2 (5 bases). The V end lost 1 base, the J end lost 4 bases, and 15 bases lay between the germline ends. CDR3 length equals 16 residues.

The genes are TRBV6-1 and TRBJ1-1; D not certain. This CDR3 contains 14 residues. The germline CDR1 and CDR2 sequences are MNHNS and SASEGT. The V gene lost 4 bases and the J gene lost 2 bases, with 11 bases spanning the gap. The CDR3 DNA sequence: TGTGCCAGCAGTGGGATAAACAGAAACACTGAAGCTTTCTTT. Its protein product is CASSGINRNTEAFF.